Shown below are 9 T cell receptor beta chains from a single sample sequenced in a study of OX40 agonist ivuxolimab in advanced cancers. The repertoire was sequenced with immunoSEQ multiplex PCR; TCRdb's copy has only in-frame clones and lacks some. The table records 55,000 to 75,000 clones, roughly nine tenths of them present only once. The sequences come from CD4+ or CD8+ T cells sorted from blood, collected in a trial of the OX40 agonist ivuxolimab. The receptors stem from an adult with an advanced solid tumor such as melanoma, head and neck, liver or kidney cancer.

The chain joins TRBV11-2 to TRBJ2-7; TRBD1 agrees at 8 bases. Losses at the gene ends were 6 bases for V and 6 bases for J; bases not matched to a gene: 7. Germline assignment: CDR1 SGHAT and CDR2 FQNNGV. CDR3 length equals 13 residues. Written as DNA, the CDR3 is TGTGCCAGCAGGTACCAGGGGGCGGCCGAGCAGTACTTC. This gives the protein CASRYQGAAEQYF.

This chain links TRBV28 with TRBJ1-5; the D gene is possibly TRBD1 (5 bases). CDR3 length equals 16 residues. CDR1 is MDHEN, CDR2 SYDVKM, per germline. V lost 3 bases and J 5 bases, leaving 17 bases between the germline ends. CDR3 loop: CASSFRAGASDQPQHF. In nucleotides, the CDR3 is TGTGCCAGCAGTTTCCGCGCCGGGGCGAGCGATCAGCCCCAGCATTTT. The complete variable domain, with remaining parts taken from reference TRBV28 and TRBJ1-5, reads DVKVTQSSRYLVKRTGEKVFLECVQDMDHENMFWYRQDPGLGLRLIYFSYDVKMKEKGDIPEGYSVSREKKERFSLILESASTNQTSMYLCASSFRAGASDQPQHFGDGTRLSIL.

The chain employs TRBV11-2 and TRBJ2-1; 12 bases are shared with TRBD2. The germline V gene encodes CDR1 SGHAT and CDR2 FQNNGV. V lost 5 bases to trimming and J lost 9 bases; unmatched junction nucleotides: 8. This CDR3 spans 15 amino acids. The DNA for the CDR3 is TGTGCCAGCAGCCCCCTAGCGGGAGGGCCTGGTGAGCAGTTCTTC. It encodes CASSPLAGGPGEQFF.

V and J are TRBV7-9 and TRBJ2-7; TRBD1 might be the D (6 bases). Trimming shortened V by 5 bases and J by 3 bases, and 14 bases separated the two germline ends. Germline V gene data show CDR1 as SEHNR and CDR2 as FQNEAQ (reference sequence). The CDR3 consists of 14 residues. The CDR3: CASSTGQFDYEQYF. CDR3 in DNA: TGTGCCAGCAGCACCGGACAGTTCGACTACGAGCAGTACTTC.

The CDR3: CASSVGLNTGELFF. The CDR3 DNA reads TGTGCCAGCAGTGTTGGGCTGAACACCGGGGAGCTGTTTTTT. The chain carries TRBV2 and TRBJ2-2, with D hard to call. Germline-derived CDR1 and CDR2 are SNHLY and FYNNEI. The CDR3 has 14 amino acids. V was pared by 4 bases and J by 1 base, with 7 bases between.

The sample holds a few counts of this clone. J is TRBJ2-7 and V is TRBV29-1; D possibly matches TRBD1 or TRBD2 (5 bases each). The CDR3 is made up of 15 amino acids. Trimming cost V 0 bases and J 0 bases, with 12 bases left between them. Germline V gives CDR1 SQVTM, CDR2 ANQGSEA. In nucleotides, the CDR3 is TGCAGCGTTGAAGACGGGGCGGACTTCTCCTACGAGCAGTACTTC. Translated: CSVEDGADFSYEQYF.

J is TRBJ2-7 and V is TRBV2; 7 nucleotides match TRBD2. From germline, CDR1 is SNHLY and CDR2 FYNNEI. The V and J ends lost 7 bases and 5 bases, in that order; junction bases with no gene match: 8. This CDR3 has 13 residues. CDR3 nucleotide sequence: TGTGCCAGCATGAGGGACTATTTAAACGAGCAGTACTTC. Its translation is CASMRDYLNEQYF.

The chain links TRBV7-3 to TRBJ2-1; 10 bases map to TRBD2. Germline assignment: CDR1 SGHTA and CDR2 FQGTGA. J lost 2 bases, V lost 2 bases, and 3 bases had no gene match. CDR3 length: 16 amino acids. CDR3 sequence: CASSLGLAETYNEQFF. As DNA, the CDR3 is TGTGCCAGCAGCTTAGGACTAGCGGAAACCTACAATGAGCAGTTCTTC.

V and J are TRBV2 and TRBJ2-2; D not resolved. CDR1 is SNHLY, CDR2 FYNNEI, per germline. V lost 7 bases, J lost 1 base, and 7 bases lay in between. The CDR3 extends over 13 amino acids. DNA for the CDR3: TGTGCCAGCACCAGGCTGAACACCGGGGAGCTGTTTTTT. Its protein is CASTRLNTGELFF.